Listed here are 14 T cell receptor beta chains from one sample, sequenced in a study of preoperative IRX-2 immunotherapy in early breast cancer. Stated treatment: preoperative locoregional IRX-2 cytokine immunotherapy. TCRdb keeps only in-frame clones here, not all; method: immunoSEQ multiplex PCR. The data show tens of thousands of clones, around 83% seen once. The sequenced sample was lymph node tissue, obtained from a patient treated with IRX-2 immunotherapy. The receptors were sampled from a human donor with breast cancer.

The CDR3 nucleotides read TGTGCCAGTATCGGGACGAACACCGGGGAGCTGTTTTTT. It is translated as CASIGTNTGELFF. This chain uses TRBV19 with TRBJ2-2; maybe TRBD2 (5 bases). CDR1 is LNHDA and CDR2 is SQIVND in the germline V gene (reference sequence). The V and J ends lost 7 bases and 0 bases respectively, with 6 bases between them. The CDR3 runs 13 residues.

The chain combines TRBV28 with TRBJ1-1, with 7 nucleotides matching TRBD1. V was pared by 5 bases and J by 6 bases, with 9 bases of the junction left unmatched. Germline lookup yields CDR1 MDHEN and CDR2 SYDVKM. The CDR3 spans 14 residues. In DNA, the CDR3 is TGTGCCAGCAGTGGGCTGACAGGGTACCCTGAAGCTTTCTTT. Protein: CASSGLTGYPEAFF.

The CDR3 DNA reads as TGTGCCAGCAGCCTACTGCCTGGGGCCAACGTCCTGACTTTC. Translation: CASSLLPGANVLTF. V gene TRBV11-3 combines with J gene TRBJ2-6, with D unclear. V gave up 5 bases and J gave up 2 bases, with 7 bases separating them. CDR3 length: 14 residues. The germline V gene has CDR1 SGHNT and CDR2 YENEEA.

V usage is TRBV7-1 and J usage is TRBJ2-2; D gene uncertain. TRBV7-1 qualifies as an ORF whose function is uncertain. Deletions cut 6 bases from V and 7 bases from J, with 12 bases between. The CDR3 length is 13 residues. In DNA, the CDR3 is TGTGCCAGCAGTCCTCGTTTGGACGGGGAGCTGTTTTTT. Translating it yields CASSPRLDGELFF.

This clone was detected a few times. The J gene is TRBJ1-1, the V gene TRBV14; TRBD1 might be the D (6 bases). Germline CDR1 reads SGHDN; CDR2 reads FVKESK. V was clipped by 0 bases and J by 7 bases, with 15 bases between them. The CDR3 sequence is 15 residues long. Here the CDR3 reads CASSQDGPGHSEAFF. Here the CDR3 DNA reads TGTGCCAGCAGCCAAGATGGGCCGGGACACAGTGAAGCTTTCTTT.

The genes are TRBV5-1 and TRBJ1-5; D might be TRBD1 (5 bases). Germline CDR1 SGHRS, CDR2 YFSETQ. The CDR3 sequence is 15 residues long. The V end was cut by 0 bases, the J end by 4 bases, with 11 bases between. The CDR3 DNA is TGCGCCAGCAGCTTGGATGGCAGGGTGAATCAGCCCCAGCATTTT. Its translation is CASSLDGRVNQPQHF.

V and J are TRBV25-1 and TRBJ1-3, with D maybe TRBD1 (6 bases). Looked up from germline, CDR1 is MGHDK and CDR2 is SYGVNS. The CDR3 is 15 amino acids. V lost 3 bases and J 0 bases, leaving 9 bases between the germline ends. The CDR3 DNA is TGTGCCAGCAGTGAGACAGGTGCCTCTGGAAACACCATATATTTT. It yields the protein CASSETGASGNTIYF.

V usage is TRBV30 and J usage is TRBJ2-7; TRBD1 aligns across 7 bases. CDR1 GTSNPN and CDR2 SVGIG come from the germline V gene (reference sequence). CDR3 size: 12 residues. With V trimmed by 5 bases and J by 2 bases, 3 bases remained unmatched. The DNA of the CDR3 is TGTGCCTGGGGGGACAGCACCTACGAGCAGTACTTC. It yields the protein CAWGDSTYEQYF.

This sequence joins TRBV11-3 and TRBJ2-1; D is ambiguous. The germline V and J ends were trimmed by 6 bases and 0 bases, with 9 bases remaining between them. The germline gives CDR1 SGHNT, CDR2 YENEEA. The CDR3 covers 14 residues. DNA for the CDR3: TGTGCCAGCAGGAGCTTGAGCTCCTACAATGAGCAGTTCTTC. Amino acids: CASRSLSSYNEQFF.

The chain employs TRBV19 and TRBJ2-5; D is uncertain. V was shortened by 5 bases and J by 1 base, with 14 bases between the two germline ends. Per the germline V gene, CDR1 is LNHDA and CDR2 is SQIVND (reference sequence). CDR3 size: 15 residues. CDR3 in amino acids: CASSAQVRPQETQYF. The CDR3 DNA sequence: TGTGCCAGTAGTGCCCAGGTCCGCCCCCAAGAGACCCAGTACTTC.

The chain combines TRBV29-1 with TRBJ2-2; tentatively, D is TRBD1 or TRBD2 (5 bases each). V lost 3 bases, J lost 1 base, and 12 bases lay in between. Per the germline V gene, CDR1 is SQVTM and CDR2 is ANQGSEA. This CDR3 region has 15 residues. CDR3 nucleotide sequence: TGCAGCGTTGAGTCGGGACGGAAGAACACCGGGGAGCTGTTTTTT. As protein: CSVESGRKNTGELFF.

The CDR3 is CASSLDGYSNQPQHF. The CDR3 DNA reads as TGTGCCAGCAGCTTGGATGGTTATAGCAATCAGCCCCAGCATTTT. V and J are TRBV11-3 and TRBJ1-5, with D unclear. Germline assignment: CDR1 SGHNT and CDR2 YENEEA. The CDR3 sequence is 15 residues long. V was cut by 3 bases and J by 0 bases, with 9 bases left in between. Filled out from reference TRBV11-3 and TRBJ1-5, the complete variable domain reads EAGVVQSPRYKIIEKKQPVAFWCNPISGHNTLYWYLQNLGQGPELLIRYENEEAVDDSQLPKDRFSAERLKGVDSTLKIQPAELGDSAVYLCASSLDGYSNQPQHFGDGTRLSIL.

This clone was seen a few times. The chain uses TRBV29-1 and TRBJ2-1, with a tentative D call TRBD1 (5 bases). The V gene lost 1 base and the J gene lost 7 bases, with 11 bases spanning the gap. CDR1 and CDR2 from the germline V gene are SQVTM and ANQGSEA. The CDR3 covers 13 residues. The CDR3 coding sequence is TGCAGCGTTGAAGGCCTTGACAGTAATGAGCAGTTCTTC. This encodes CSVEGLDSNEQFF.

This CDR3 is CASTSSTDTQYF. CDR3 nucleotides: TGTGCCAGCACGAGTAGCACAGATACGCAGTATTTT. The chain recombines TRBV28 with TRBJ2-3; no definite D call. The CDR3 contains 12 residues. V was clipped by 7 bases and J by 0 bases, with 5 bases between them. Germline V CDR1 and CDR2: MDHEN, SYDVKM.